This TCR beta chain was sequenced for a study of T cell responses to AZD1222 COVID-19 vaccine. Notes on the study in general: Once two AZD1222 doses were given, Spike-specific TCR breadth and depth went up. Donors were largely white British and mainly female; clonal diversity was possibly underestimated. Repertoires were obtained solely post-peak T cell response.

On this clone itself: Its antigen is still unknown.

The CDR3 is 15 amino acids. V was trimmed by 5 bases and J by 8 bases, leaving 18 bases between them. Germline-derived CDR1 and CDR2 are MNHEY and SVGAGI. Sequencing used immunoSEQ multiplex PCR; TCRdb keeps in-frame clones, though not all of them. The table shows approximately 76,000 clones, with about 82% occurring only once. The chain joins TRBV6-5 to TRBJ1-4; D is possibly TRBD1 (5 bases). The receptor was isolated from an adult in good health. Sequences were derived from peripheral blood, sampled on day 0 of AZD1222 vaccination. Here the CDR3 DNA reads TGTGCCAGCAGTCCCCTTGACAGAATGGGAGAAAAACTGTTTTTT. Its protein is CASSPLDRMGEKLFF.